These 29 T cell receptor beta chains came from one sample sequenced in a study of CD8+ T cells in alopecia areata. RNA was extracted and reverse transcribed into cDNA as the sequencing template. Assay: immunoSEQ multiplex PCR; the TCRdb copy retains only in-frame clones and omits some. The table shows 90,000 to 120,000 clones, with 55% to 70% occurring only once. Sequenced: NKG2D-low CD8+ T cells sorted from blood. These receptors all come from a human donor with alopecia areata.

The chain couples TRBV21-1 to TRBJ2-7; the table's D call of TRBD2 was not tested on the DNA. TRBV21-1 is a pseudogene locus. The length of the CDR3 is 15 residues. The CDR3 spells CALGSGRAWLYEQYF. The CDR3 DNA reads TGTGCCCTGGGTAGCGGGAGGGCCTGGCTCTACGAGCAGTACTTC.

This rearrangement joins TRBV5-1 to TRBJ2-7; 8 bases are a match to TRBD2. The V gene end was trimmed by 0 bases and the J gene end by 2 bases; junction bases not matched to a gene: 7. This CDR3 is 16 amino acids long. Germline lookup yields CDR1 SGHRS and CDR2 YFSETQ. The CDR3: CASSLDLTSGTYEQYF. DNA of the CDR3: TGCGCCAGCAGCTTGGATCTAACTAGCGGAACCTACGAGCAGTACTTC.

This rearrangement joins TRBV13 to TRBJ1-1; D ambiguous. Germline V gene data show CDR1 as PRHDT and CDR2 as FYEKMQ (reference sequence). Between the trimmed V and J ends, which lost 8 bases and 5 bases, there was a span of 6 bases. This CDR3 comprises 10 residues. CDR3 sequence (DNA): TGTGCCAGCGGAGGAACTGAAGCTTTCTTT. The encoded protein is CASGGTEAFF. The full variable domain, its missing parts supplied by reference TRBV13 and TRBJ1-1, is AAGVIQSPRHLIKEKRETATLKCYPIPRHDTVYWYQQGPGQDPQFLISFYEKMQSDKGSIPDRFSAQQFSDYHSELNMSSLELGDSALYFCASGGTEAFFGQGTRLTVV.

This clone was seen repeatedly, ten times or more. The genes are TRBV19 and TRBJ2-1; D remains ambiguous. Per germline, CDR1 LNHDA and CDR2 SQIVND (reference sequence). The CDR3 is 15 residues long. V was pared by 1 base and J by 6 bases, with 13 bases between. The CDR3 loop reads CASSIGSSPINEQFF. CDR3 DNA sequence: TGTGCCAGTAGTATAGGCTCCTCCCCGATCAATGAGCAGTTCTTC.

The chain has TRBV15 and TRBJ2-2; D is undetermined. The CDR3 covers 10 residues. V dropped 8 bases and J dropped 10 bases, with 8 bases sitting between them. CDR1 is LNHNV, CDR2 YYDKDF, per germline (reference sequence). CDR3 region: CATGLKELFF. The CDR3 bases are TGTGCCACCGGTTTAAAGGAGCTGTTTTTT.

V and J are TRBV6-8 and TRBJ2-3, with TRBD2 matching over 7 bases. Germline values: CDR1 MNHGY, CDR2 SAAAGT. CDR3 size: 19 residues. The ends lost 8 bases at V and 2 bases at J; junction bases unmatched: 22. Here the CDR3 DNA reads TGTGCCAGCCCCTGGGAAAGGACTGAGAGCGGGAATTTCACAGATACGCAGTATTTT. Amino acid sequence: CASPWERTESGNFTDTQYF.

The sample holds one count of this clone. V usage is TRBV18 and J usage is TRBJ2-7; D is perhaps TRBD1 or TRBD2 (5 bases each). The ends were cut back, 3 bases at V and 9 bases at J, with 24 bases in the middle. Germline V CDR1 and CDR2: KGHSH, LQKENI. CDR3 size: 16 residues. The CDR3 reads CASSPEADKVDQGQYF. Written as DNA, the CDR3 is TGTGCCAGCTCACCGGAAGCGGACAAAGTGGATCAAGGGCAGTACTTC.

CDR3 DNA: TGTGCCAGCAGTCGGGGATTTTCTGACGAGCAGTACTTC. This gives the protein CASSRGFSDEQYF. V usage is TRBV6-5 and J usage is TRBJ2-7; possibly TRBD2 for D (5 bases). This CDR3 has 13 residues. V lost 5 bases and J 5 bases, leaving 13 bases between the germline ends. The germline gives CDR1 MNHEY, CDR2 SVGAGI.

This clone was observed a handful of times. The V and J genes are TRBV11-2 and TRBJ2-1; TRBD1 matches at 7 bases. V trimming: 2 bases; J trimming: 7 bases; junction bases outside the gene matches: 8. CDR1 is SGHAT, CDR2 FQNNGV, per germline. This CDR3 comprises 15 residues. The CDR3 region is CASSLFQGDGNEQFF. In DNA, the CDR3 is TGTGCCAGCAGCTTATTTCAGGGGGATGGGAATGAGCAGTTCTTC.

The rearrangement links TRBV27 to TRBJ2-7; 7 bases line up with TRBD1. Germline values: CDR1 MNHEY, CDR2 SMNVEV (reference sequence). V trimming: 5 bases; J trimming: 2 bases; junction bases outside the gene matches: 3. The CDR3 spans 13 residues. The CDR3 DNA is TGTGCCAGCAGTCCTGGACAGGCCTACGAGCAGTACTTC. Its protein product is CASSPGQAYEQYF.

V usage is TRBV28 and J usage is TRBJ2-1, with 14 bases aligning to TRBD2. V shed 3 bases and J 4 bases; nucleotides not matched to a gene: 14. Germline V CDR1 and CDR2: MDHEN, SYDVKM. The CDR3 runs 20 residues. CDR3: CASSFPREGTSGGLYNEQFF. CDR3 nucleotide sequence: TGTGCCAGCAGTTTCCCGCGAGAGGGGACTAGCGGGGGTCTGTACAATGAGCAGTTCTTC.

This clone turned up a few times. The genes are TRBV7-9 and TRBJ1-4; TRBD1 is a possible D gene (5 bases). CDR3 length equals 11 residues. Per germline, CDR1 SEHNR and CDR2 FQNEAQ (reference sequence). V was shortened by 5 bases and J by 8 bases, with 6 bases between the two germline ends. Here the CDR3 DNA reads TGTGCCAGCAGCCCAGGGGAAAAACTGTTTTTT. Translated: CASSPGEKLFF.

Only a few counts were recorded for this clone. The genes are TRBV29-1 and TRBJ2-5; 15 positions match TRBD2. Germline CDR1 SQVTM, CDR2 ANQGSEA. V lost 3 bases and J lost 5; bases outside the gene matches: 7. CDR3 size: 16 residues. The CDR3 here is CSVEGLAGGTEETQYF. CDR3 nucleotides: TGCAGCGTTGAGGGACTAGCGGGAGGTACGGAGGAGACCCAGTACTTC.

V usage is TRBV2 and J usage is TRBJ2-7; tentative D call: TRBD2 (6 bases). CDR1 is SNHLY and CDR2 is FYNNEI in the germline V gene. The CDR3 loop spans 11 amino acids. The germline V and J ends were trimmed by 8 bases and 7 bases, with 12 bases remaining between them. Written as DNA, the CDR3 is TGTGCCAGCCACCCGGGGGAGGAGCAGTACTTC. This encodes CASHPGEEQYF.

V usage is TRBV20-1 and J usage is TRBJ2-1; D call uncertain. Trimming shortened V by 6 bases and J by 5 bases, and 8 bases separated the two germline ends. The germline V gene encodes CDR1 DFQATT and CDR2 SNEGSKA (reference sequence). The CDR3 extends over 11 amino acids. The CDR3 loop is CSATSHNEQFF. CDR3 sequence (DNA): TGCAGTGCCACCAGTCACAATGAGCAGTTCTTC.

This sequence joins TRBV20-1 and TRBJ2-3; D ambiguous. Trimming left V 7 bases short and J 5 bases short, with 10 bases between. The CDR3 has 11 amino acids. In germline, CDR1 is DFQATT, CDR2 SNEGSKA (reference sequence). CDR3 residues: CSVEIVDTQYF. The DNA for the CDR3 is TGCAGTGTCGAGATAGTAGATACGCAGTATTTT.

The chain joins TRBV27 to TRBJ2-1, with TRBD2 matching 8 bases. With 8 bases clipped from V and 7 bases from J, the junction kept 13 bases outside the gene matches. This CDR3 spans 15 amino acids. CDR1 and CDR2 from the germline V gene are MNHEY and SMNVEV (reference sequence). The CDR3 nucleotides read TGTGCCAGCTGTCCTACCAGCGGGAGTCTAAATGAGCAGTTCTTC. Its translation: CASCPTSGSLNEQFF.

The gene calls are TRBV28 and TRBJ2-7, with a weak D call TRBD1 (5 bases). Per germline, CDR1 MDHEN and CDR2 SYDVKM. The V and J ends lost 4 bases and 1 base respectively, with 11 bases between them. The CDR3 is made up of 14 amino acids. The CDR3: CASSSRVGSYEQYF. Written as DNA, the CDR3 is TGTGCCAGCAGTTCCAGGGTGGGGTCCTACGAGCAGTACTTC.

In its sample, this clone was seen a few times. CDR3 loop: CASSLEGQGADEQYF. CDR3 nucleotide sequence: TGCGCCAGCAGCTTGGAGGGGCAGGGGGCCGACGAGCAGTACTTC. V gene TRBV5-1 combines with J gene TRBJ2-7; 8 nucleotides agree with TRBD1. The V gene end was trimmed by 0 bases and the J gene end by 5 bases; junction bases not matched to a gene: 7. This CDR3 comprises 15 residues. Looked up from germline, CDR1 is SGHRS and CDR2 is YFSETQ.

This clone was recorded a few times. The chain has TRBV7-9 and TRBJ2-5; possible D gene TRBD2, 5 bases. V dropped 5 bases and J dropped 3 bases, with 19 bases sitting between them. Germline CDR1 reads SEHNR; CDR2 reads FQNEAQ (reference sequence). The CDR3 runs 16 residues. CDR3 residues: CASSPRVGKLKETQYF. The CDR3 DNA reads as TGTGCCAGCAGCCCTAGAGTCGGGAAATTAAAAGAGACCCAGTACTTC.

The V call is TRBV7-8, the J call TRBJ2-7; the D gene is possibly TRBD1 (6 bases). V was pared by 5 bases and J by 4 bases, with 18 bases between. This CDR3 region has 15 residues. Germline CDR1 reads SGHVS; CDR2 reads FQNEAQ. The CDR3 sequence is CASSAVRTARYEQYF. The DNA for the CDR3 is TGTGCCAGCAGCGCAGTCAGGACAGCCAGATACGAGCAGTACTTC.

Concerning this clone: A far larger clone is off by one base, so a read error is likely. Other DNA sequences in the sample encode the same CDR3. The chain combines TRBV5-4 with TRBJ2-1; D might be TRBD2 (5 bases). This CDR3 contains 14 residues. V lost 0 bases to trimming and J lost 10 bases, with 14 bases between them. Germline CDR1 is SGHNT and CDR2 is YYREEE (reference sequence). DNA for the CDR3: TGTGCCAGCAGCTTGGGGGTAGCGTCGGGGGAGCAGTTCTTC. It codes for CASSLGVASGEQFF. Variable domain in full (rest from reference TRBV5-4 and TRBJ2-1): ETGVTQSPTHLIKTRGQQVTLRCSSQSGHNTVSWYQQALGQGPQFIFQYYREEENGRGNFPPRFSGLQFPNYSSELNVNALELDDSALYLCASSLGVASGEQFFGPGTRLTVL.

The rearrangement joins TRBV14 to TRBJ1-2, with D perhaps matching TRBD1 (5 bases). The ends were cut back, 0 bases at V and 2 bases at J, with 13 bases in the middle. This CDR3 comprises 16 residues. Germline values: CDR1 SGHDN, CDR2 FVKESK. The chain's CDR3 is CASSQDRTGDNYGYTF. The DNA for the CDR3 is TGTGCCAGCAGCCAAGATCGCACAGGCGACAACTATGGCTACACCTTC.

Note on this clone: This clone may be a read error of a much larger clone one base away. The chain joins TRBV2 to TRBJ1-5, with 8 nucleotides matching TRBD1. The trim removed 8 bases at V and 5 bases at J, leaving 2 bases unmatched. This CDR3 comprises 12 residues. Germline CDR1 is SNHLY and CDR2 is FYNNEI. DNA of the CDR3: TGTGCCAGCGGACAGGGTGATCAGCCCCAGCATTTT. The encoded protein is CASGQGDQPQHF.

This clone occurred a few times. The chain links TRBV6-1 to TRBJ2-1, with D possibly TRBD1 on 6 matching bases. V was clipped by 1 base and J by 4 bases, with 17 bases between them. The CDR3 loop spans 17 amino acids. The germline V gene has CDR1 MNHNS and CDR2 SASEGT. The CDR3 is CASSEELTGPTYNEQFF. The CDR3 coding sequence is TGTGCCAGCAGTGAAGAACTGACAGGTCCGACGTACAATGAGCAGTTCTTC.

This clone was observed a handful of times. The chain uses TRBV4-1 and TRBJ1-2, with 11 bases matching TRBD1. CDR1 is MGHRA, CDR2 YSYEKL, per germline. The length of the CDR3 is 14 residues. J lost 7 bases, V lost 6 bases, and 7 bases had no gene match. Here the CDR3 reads CASRPGGQGAGYTF. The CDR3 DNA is TGCGCCAGCAGACCAGGAGGACAGGGGGCTGGCTACACCTTC.

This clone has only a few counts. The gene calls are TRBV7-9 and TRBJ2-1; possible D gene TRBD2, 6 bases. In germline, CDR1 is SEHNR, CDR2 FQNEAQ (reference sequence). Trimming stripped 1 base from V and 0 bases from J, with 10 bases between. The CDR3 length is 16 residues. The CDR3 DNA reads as TGTGCCAGCAGCTTAGAGTTTAGCGGCTCCTACAATGAGCAGTTCTTC. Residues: CASSLEFSGSYNEQFF.

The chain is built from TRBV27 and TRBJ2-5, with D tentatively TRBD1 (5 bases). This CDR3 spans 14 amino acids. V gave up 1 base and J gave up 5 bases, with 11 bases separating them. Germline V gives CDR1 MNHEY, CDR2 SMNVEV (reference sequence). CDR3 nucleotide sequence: TGTGCCAGCAGTTTATATGGGGCGAAGGAGACCCAGTACTTC. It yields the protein CASSLYGAKETQYF.

CDR3 in amino acids: CASSYEDRHEQYF. The CDR3 DNA is TGTGCCAGCAGCTACGAGGACAGGCACGAGCAGTACTTC. The genes are TRBV27 and TRBJ2-7, with TRBD1 identical over 7 bases. The CDR3 loop spans 13 amino acids. CDR1 MNHEY and CDR2 SMNVEV come from the germline V gene (reference sequence). The ends lost 6 bases at V and 5 bases at J; junction bases unmatched: 7.